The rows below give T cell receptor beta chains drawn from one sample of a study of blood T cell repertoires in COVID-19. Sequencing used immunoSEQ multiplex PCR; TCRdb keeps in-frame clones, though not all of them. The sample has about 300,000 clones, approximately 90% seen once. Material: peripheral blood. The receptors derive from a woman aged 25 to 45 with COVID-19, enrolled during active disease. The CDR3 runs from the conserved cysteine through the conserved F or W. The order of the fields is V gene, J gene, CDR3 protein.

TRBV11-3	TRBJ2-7	CACRSRGEQYF
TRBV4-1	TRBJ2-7	CASSQGEVHEQYF
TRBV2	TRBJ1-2	CASSADRNYGYTF
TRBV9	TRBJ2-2	CASSVGHANTGELFF
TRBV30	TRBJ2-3	CAWREGLAGTDTQYF
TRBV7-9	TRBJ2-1	CASSFPGTSRGEQFF
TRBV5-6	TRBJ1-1	CASTSWAGTEAFF
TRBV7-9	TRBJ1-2	CASSVVTGGYTF
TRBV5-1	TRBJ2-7	CASSPGLNPSYEQYF
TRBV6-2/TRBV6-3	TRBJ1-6	CASSYGAGGNSPLHF
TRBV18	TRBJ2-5	CASSPLRTGAQETQYF
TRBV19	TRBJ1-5	CASSEQGRGGQPQHF
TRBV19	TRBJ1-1	CASSITTRGMNTEAFF
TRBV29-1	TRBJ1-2	CSVEESYGYTF
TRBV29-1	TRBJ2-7	CSVVGGQGSSYEQYF
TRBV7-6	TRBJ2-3	CASSSSSGFTDTQYF
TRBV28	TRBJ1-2	CASSPGIGNGYTF
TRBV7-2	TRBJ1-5	CASSLGVGAFQPQHF
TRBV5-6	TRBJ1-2	CASRLHGGVTGYTF
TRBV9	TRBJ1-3	CASSHGQGAGGNTIYF
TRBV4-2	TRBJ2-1	CASSQGENNEQFF
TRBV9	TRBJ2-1	CASSPESGAYNEQFF
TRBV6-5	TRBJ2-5	CASNRAGGRETQYF
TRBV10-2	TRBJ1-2	CASSLDRGTAGYTF
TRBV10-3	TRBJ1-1	CAISEGREAFF
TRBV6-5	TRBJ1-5	CASSSLKGQPQHF
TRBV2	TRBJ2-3	CASSLAGSPTTQYF
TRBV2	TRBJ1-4	CASELLREKLFF
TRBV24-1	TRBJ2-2	CATSDLPRQGANTGELFF
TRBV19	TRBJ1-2	CASSIGGRTNYGYTF
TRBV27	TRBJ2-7	CASSLRGGYEQYF
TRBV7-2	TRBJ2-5	CASTSWAAEETQYF
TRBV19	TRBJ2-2	CASSIRASGWTGELFF
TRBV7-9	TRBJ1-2	CASSLMPGQDNYGYTF
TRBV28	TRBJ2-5	CASSTRGEETQYF
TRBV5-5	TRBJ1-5	CASSPGVRVSNQPQHF
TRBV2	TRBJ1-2	CASSFGAQGSYNTF
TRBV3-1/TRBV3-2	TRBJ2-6	CASGTGGPAANVLTF
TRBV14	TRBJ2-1	CASSQDWDIGPYNEQFF
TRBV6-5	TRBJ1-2	CASSYSYRALVGYTF
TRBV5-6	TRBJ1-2	CASSLGQGAKFDVGYTF
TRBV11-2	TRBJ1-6	CASSPGQINSPLHF
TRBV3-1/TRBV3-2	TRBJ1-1	CASSHGPGFAEAFF
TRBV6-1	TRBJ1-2	CASSEVTGRYGYTF